This TCR beta chain is from a study of blood T cells in healthy people across ages. The V gene's germline CDR1 is DFQATT and CDR2 SNEGSKA (reference sequence). This CDR3 is built from 13 residues. The V and J ends lost 4 bases and 6 bases respectively, with 15 bases between them. A second PCR, run for about 7 to 12 cycles, used a sample-barcoded 5' primer plus a J-beta primer mix. TCRdb reanalysed the 5' RACE reads using MiXCR and keeps one entry per CDR3 protein. The sample lists hundreds of thousands of distinct CDR3 sequences, 45% to 50% occurring once. Sequences were obtained from blood. The rearrangement links TRBV20-1 to TRBJ1-1; no reliable D call. This sequence was found in a woman aged 60-75 years in good health. CDR3 amino acids: CSANPVVLSEAFF. Here the CDR3 DNA reads TGCAGTGCTAACCCTGTAGTGTTGTCTGAAGCTTTCTTT.